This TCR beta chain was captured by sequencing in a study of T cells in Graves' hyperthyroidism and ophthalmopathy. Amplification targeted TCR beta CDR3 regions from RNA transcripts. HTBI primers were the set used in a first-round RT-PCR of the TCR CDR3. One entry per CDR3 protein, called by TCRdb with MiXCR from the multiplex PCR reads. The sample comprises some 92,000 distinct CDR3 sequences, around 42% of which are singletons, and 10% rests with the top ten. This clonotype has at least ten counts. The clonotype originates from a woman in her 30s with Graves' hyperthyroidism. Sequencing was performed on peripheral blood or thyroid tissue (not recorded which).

CDR3 residues: CASSQGLAGISSYEQYF. In DNA, the CDR3 is TGCGCCAGCAGCCAAGGGCTAGCGGGAATTAGCTCCTACGAGCAGTACTTC. V usage is TRBV4-1 and J usage is TRBJ2-7; 9 nucleotides agree with TRBD2. The junction had 7 bases not matched to a gene; V was cut back by 1 base and J by 0 bases. CDR1 MGHRA and CDR2 YSYEKL come from the germline V gene. The length of the CDR3 is 17 residues.